This T cell receptor (beta chain) was sequenced in a study of blood T cell repertoires in COVID-19. In the study overall: Material from acute and convalescent COVID-19 was sourced from the United States, Italy and Spain. The cDNA or gDNA used as material had been derived from T cells, B-cell-depleted T cells, or PBMCs.

Per the authors' pipeline: Amplifying reference gene primers gave estimates of nucleated cell counts. Only in-frame clones appear in the TCRdb table, and some are missing; sequencing was by immunoSEQ multiplex PCR. V, J and clone size are those of that table, while D and trimming were read from the DNA. The repertoire includes roughly 87,000 clones, around 75% of them detected once, and 4% to 5% sits in the top ten. V lost 1 base to trimming and J lost 0 bases, with 8 bases between them. CDR1 and CDR2 (germline): SGHRS, YFSETQ. CDR3 length: 14 amino acids. The rearrangement uses TRBV5-1 and TRBJ2-7; D is possibly TRBD1 (6 bases). The sequencing sample was made of peripheral blood. This receptor was obtained from a woman aged 45-60 years with acute or convalescent COVID-19. The CDR3 DNA follows: TGCGCCAGCAGCTTGAACAGGGCCTCCTACGAGCAGTACTTC. Protein sequence: CASSLNRASYEQYF.